This TCR beta chain is drawn from a study of blood T cell repertoires in COVID-19. Study details: The cDNA or gDNA used as material had been derived from T cells, B-cell-depleted T cells, or PBMCs.

Original data processing: Reference gene primers were amplified, and this amplification served to estimate nucleated cell counts. Some clones are missing from TCRdb's copy, which holds only in-frame ones; the method was immunoSEQ multiplex PCR. The V and J calls and the clone size are those of that table, but D and trimming were determined from the DNA. The top ten clones hold about 5.9% of a sample with around 100,000 clones, roughly 72% of them seen once. Material: peripheral blood. The origin of this receptor is a man older than 75 with acute or convalescent COVID-19.

This CDR3 reads CARCPEAHWGNTIYF. In DNA form, the CDR3 reads TGTGCTAGGTGCCCGGAGGCTCACTGGGGAAACACCATATATTTT. V and J are TRBV12-5 and TRBJ1-3; no firm D call. Trimming stripped 9 bases from V and 4 bases from J, with 19 bases between. The CDR3 consists of 15 residues. Germline assignment: CDR1 LGHNT and CDR2 FRNRAP.